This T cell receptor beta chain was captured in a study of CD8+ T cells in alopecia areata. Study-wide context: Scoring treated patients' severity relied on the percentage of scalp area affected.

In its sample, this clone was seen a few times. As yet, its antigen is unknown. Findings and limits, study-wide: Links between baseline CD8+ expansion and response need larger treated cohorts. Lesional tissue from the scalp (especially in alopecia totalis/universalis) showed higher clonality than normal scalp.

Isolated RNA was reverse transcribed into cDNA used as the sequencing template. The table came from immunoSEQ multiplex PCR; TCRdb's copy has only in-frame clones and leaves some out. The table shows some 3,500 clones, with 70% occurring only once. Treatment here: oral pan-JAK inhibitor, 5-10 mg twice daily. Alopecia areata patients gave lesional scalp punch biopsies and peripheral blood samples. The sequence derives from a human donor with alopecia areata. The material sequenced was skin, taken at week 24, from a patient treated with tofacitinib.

The CDR3 DNA reads as TGCGCCAGCACGGAACTCCCAGAGGGCTATGGCTACACCTTC. Protein: CASTELPEGYGYTF. The V gene is TRBV5-1, the J gene TRBJ1-2; D unclear. CDR1 is SGHRS and CDR2 is YFSETQ in the germline V gene. CDR3 length: 14 amino acids. V dropped 6 bases and J dropped 4 bases, with 16 bases sitting between them.